The present entry profiles one T cell receptor (beta chain) with its context. Its specificity is unknown. With 4 bases clipped from V and 2 bases from J, the junction kept 2 bases outside the gene matches. The CDR3 is made up of 15 amino acids. Germline V lookup: CDR1 SQVTM, CDR2 ANQGSEA. This sample stems from a study of CD4 T cells in relation to SARS-CoV-2 and coronaviruses. At the level of the study: Crossreactive spike epitopes shared across donors were mapped to their HLA restriction. Study-level points and caveats: Each donor contributed either pre-pandemic or post-infection samples, not both.

This table comes from immunoSEQ multiplex PCR, and its TCRdb copy is limited to in-frame clones, with some not included. The sample contains about 21,000 clones, roughly three quarters of which appear only once. The unexposed donors gave CD4+ T cells in about 2010-2019, prior to COVID-19. The cells were cultured for under 13 days before CD4+ T cells were isolated. The sample taken for sequencing was CD4+ T cells from PBMCs, cultured in vitro. V is TRBV29-1 and J is TRBJ2-2, with 12 bases fitting TRBD2. The receptor's source is a human donor in good health. CDR3 nucleotides: TGCAGCGTTGGGACTAGCGGGATAAACACCGGGGAGCTGTTTTTT. This codes for CSVGTSGINTGELFF.